The clone carrying this TCR beta chain was counted a few times. Antigen specificity is unknown. The data belong to a study of regulatory T cells in long-lasting Graves disease. Study details: Persistence in Graves' disease denoted antithyroid drug use beyond 5 years alongside positive TSH receptor antibodies.

Assembly of TCR beta libraries relied on iRepertoire HTBI primers together with Arm-PCR of CDR3 regions. From the multiplex PCR reads, TCRdb called clonotypes with MiXCR, one entry per CDR3 protein. The sample lists more than 350,000 distinct CDR3 sequences, approximately 22% occurring once. Study-wide points: TCR diversity was lower in persistent than newly diagnosed Graves' disease.

Time point noted: persistent/refractory GD, antithyroid drugs over 5 years with positive TRAb. Preparation of the TCR library used RNA extracted from PBMCs. Graves' disease diagnosis relied on American Thyroid Association guidelines. From an endocrinology department in Xi'an, China, came the patients. The CDR3 spans 16 residues. Trimming left V 0 bases short and J 2 bases short, with 11 bases between. Germline V gene lookup returns CDR1 ENHRY and CDR2 SYGVKD. This chain links TRBV10-3 with TRBJ1-5; D not certain. Sample: peripheral blood mononuclear cells (PBMCs), taken when the disease was refractory, from a patient treated with antithyroid drugs. The receptor was isolated from a female donor with Graves disease. CDR3 sequence (DNA): TGTGCCATCAGTGAGTCCCCAGGTAGTGGCAATCAGCCCCAGCATTTT. It codes for CAISESPGSGNQPQHF.